The 26 T cell receptor beta chains in this list originate from one sample, sequenced in a study of persistence of HIV-infected CD4 T cells. Cells were stimulated with CMV-infected fibroblast lysates at 10 ug/mL. Memory cells lacking CD40L and CD69 with high CD45RO were sorted. The libraries were made with immunoSEQ version 4 in survey mode. Clones were read by immunoSEQ multiplex PCR, and TCRdb kept only the in-frame ones, dropping some. Of approximately 30,000 clones listed, 82% are singletons. Their target antigens are unknown. The sample here was CD4+ T cells sorted from PBMCs after roughly 18-hour stimulation, taken from a patient who received antiretroviral therapy. The receptors come from an adult woman with HIV who was CMV-seropositive.

Only a few counts were recorded for this clone. The chain uses TRBV29-1 and TRBJ1-2, with D unresolved. CDR3 length: 12 residues. Trimming took off 1 base at V and 8 bases at J, with 11 bases between the two ends. CDR1 SQVTM and CDR2 ANQGSEA come from the germline V gene. The CDR3 DNA reads as TGCAGCGTTGAAGGTGGAGTTGAAGGCTACACCTTC. The encoded protein is CSVEGGVEGYTF.

The chain combines TRBV30 with TRBJ1-1; 9 nucleotides line up with TRBD1. The CDR3 extends over 15 amino acids. The germline gives CDR1 GTSNPN, CDR2 SVGIG (reference sequence). V shed 3 bases and J 11 bases; nucleotides not matched to a gene: 16. In DNA form, the CDR3 reads TGTGCCTGGAGGTTACAGGGGGCGGCTTACTTTGGTGCTTTCTTT. It specifies CAWRLQGAAYFGAFF.

V and J are TRBV10-3 and TRBJ1-6, with D unresolved. Trimming removed 2 bases at V and 5 bases at J, with 10 bases between. The length of the CDR3 is 15 residues. Germline CDR1 and CDR2: ENHRY and SYGVKD. The CDR3 region is CAISEVGGDNSPLHF. CDR3 coding DNA: TGTGCCATCAGTGAGGTGGGTGGGGATAATTCACCCCTCCACTTT.

The chain has TRBV9 and TRBJ2-7; 9 bases match TRBD1. CDR1 SGDLS and CDR2 YYNGEE come from the germline V gene. This CDR3 spans 14 amino acids. The junction had 3 bases not matched to a gene; V was cut back by 3 bases and J by 2 bases. CDR3 in DNA: TGTGCCAGCAGCGGGGACAGGGTCCCCTACGAGCAGTACTTC. Residues: CASSGDRVPYEQYF.

V is TRBV29-1 and J is TRBJ2-1; 7 positions agree with TRBD2. There are 12 residues in the CDR3. Germline CDR1 SQVTM, CDR2 ANQGSEA. Trimming removed 8 bases from V and 3 bases from J; junction bases left unmatched: 4. This CDR3 reads CSPRTSYNEQFF. The CDR3 DNA reads as TGCAGCCCCCGGACTAGCTACAATGAGCAGTTCTTC.

This chain uses TRBV5-5 with TRBJ1-2; D is perhaps TRBD1 (5 bases). V was pared by 3 bases and J by 7 bases, with 13 bases between. Germline V lookup: CDR1 SGHKS, CDR2 YYEKEE (reference sequence). CDR3 size: 13 residues. The CDR3 protein is CASSSTPGSGYTF. The CDR3 DNA reads TGTGCCAGCAGCTCAACACCAGGGTCTGGCTACACCTTC.

The chain employs TRBV5-1 and TRBJ1-5; the D is unclear. The CDR3 contains 14 residues. The germline V gene encodes CDR1 SGHRS and CDR2 YFSETQ. V lost 4 bases, J lost 3 bases, and 11 bases lay in between. The CDR3: CASSPGGPNQPQHF. The CDR3 DNA reads as TGCGCCAGCAGCCCCGGAGGGCCCAATCAGCCCCAGCATTTT.

The chain uses TRBV15 and TRBJ1-2; tentatively, D is TRBD1 (6 bases). The germline CDR1 and CDR2 sequences are LNHNV and YYDKDF (reference sequence). V was pared by 6 bases and J by 8 bases, with 13 bases between. This CDR3 is built from 12 residues. CDR3 sequence: CATSSDRIGYTF. The CDR3 coding sequence is TGTGCCACCAGTAGCGACAGGATCGGCTACACCTTC. The full variable domain, its missing parts supplied by reference TRBV15 and TRBJ1-2, is DAMVIQNPRYQVTQFGKPVTLSCSQTLNHNVMYWYQQKSSQAPKLLFHYYDKDFNNEADTPDNFQSRRPNTSFCFLDIRSPGLGDTAMYLCATSSDRIGYTFGSGTRLTVV.

CDR3 in amino acids: CSASLAGTYEQYF. CDR3 nucleotide sequence: TGCAGTGCGAGTCTAGCGGGGACCTACGAGCAGTACTTC. The rearrangement links TRBV20-1 to TRBJ2-7; the match to TRBD2 covers 9 bases. The CDR3 has 13 amino acids. Per the germline V gene, CDR1 is DFQATT and CDR2 is SNEGSKA (reference sequence). J lost 2 bases, V lost 6 bases, and 5 bases had no gene match.

J is TRBJ2-3 and V is TRBV9; 12 nucleotides line up with TRBD2. Unmatched junction bases numbered 9, after V lost 4 bases and J lost 3 bases. The CDR3 runs 17 residues. The germline V gene encodes CDR1 SGDLS and CDR2 YYNGEE. The CDR3 is CASSQTPTSGRTDTQYF. CDR3 nucleotide sequence: TGTGCCAGCAGCCAAACCCCTACTAGCGGGAGGACAGATACGCAGTATTTT. The full variable domain, with the rest looked up from reference TRBV9 and TRBJ2-3, is DSGVTQTPKHLITATGQRVTLRCSPRSGDLSVYWYQQSLDQGLQFLIQYYNGEERAKGNILERFSAQQFPDLHSELNLSSLELGDSALYFCASSQTPTSGRTDTQYFGPGTRLTVL.

The V and J genes are TRBV5-5 and TRBJ2-3; D gene unclear. Germline CDR1 is SGHKS and CDR2 is YYEKEE (reference sequence). The CDR3 runs to 13 residues. Trimming left V 1 base short and J 4 bases short, with 7 bases between. The CDR3 loop reads CASSLLGADTQYF. CDR3 nucleotides: TGTGCCAGCAGCTTGCTTGGGGCAGATACGCAGTATTTT.

This rearrangement joins TRBV24-1 to TRBJ1-2; D is undetermined. CDR3 length equals 16 residues. V lost 2 bases and J 3 bases, leaving 15 bases between the germline ends. Germline V gene lookup returns CDR1 KGHDR and CDR2 SFDVKD. The CDR3 nucleotides are TGTGCCACCAGTGATTCGTCATACCCCGGGGACTATGGCTACACCTTC. It translates to CATSDSSYPGDYGYTF.

V and J are TRBV7-2 and TRBJ2-7, with D perhaps TRBD1 (5 bases). Germline CDR1 is SGHTA and CDR2 is FQGNSA. The CDR3 extends over 16 amino acids. V lost 1 base and J 2 bases, leaving 15 bases between the germline ends. DNA for the CDR3: TGTGCCAGCAGCTTAGAGGGGTCGGGCAGCACCTACGAGCAGTACTTC. It specifies CASSLEGSGSTYEQYF.

The chain joins TRBV10-3 to TRBJ2-2; unclear D gene. The CDR3 has 14 amino acids. V gave up 0 bases and J gave up 6 bases, with 8 bases separating them. Per germline, CDR1 ENHRY and CDR2 SYGVKD. This chain's CDR3 is CAISESYEAGELFF. Written as DNA, the CDR3 is TGTGCCATCAGTGAGTCCTACGAGGCCGGGGAGCTGTTTTTT.

The chain has TRBV7-9 and TRBJ2-2, with 7 bases identical to TRBD1. Germline V lookup: CDR1 SEHNR, CDR2 FQNEAQ (reference sequence). With V trimmed by 3 bases and J by 5 bases, 6 bases remained unmatched. The CDR3 runs to 15 residues. CDR3 loop: CASSFRQGWTGELFF. The CDR3 coding sequence is TGTGCCAGCAGCTTTAGACAGGGTTGGACCGGGGAGCTGTTTTTT.

V usage is TRBV27 and J usage is TRBJ2-7, with D maybe TRBD1 (6 bases). Germline loops: CDR1 MNHEY, CDR2 SMNVEV (reference sequence). The CDR3 is 13 amino acids. The V gene lost 8 bases and the J gene lost 6 bases, with 17 bases spanning the gap. The CDR3 loop reads CASGGTPSAEQYF. The CDR3 DNA sequence: TGTGCCAGCGGTGGGACACCATCGGCCGAGCAGTACTTC.

The chain employs TRBV27 and TRBJ2-2; 15 nucleotides align to TRBD2. The J segment lost 2 bases and the V segment lost 2 bases, leaving 6 bases of the junction unmatched. CDR1 MNHEY and CDR2 SMNVEV come from the germline V gene (reference sequence). This CDR3 comprises 19 residues. The CDR3: CASSLGPGLAGGNTGELFF. The CDR3 DNA reads as TGTGCCAGCAGTTTAGGACCGGGACTAGCGGGGGGAAACACCGGGGAGCTGTTTTTT.

J is TRBJ2-2 and V is TRBV12-3 or TRBV12-4; tentative D call: TRBD1 (6 bases). V shed 3 bases and J shed 6 bases, with 8 bases lying between them. This CDR3 contains 13 residues. The chain's CDR3 is CASSLGASGELFF. Written as DNA, the CDR3 is TGTGCCAGCAGTTTGGGGGCTTCCGGGGAGCTGTTTTTT.

This rearrangement joins TRBV28 to TRBJ2-7; 12 bases align to TRBD1. Trimming at V came to 5 bases and at J to 6 bases, leaving 5 bases not matched to a gene. The CDR3 has 14 amino acids. Germline V lookup: CDR1 MDHEN, CDR2 SYDVKM. Here the CDR3 reads CASSPGTGGGEQYF. CDR3 sequence (DNA): TGTGCCAGCAGTCCGGGGACAGGGGGCGGCGAGCAGTACTTC.

The rearrangement uses TRBV6-5 and TRBJ2-5, with 7 bases identical to TRBD1. V was clipped by 5 bases and J by 4 bases; unmatched bases: 4. The CDR3 sequence is 13 residues long. Germline CDR1 is MNHEY and CDR2 is SVGAGI. CDR3 loop: CASSQGDLETQYF. The CDR3 bases are TGTGCCAGCAGTCAGGGGGACCTAGAGACCCAGTACTTC.

V is TRBV7-9 and J is TRBJ2-1; weak D call: TRBD2 (5 bases). The CDR3 runs to 15 residues. Trimming removed 1 base from V and 0 bases from J, with 7 bases in between. In germline, CDR1 is SEHNR, CDR2 FQNEAQ (reference sequence). CDR3 region: CASSLVGSSYNEQFF. For the CDR3, the DNA is TGTGCCAGCAGCTTAGTTGGGAGCTCCTACAATGAGCAGTTCTTC.

The chain combines TRBV7-3 with TRBJ1-3; the D is unclear. Per the germline V gene, CDR1 is SGHTA and CDR2 is FQGTGA. V gave up 1 base and J gave up 2 bases, with 12 bases separating them. The CDR3 covers 16 residues. The CDR3 coding sequence is TGTGCCAGCAGCTTAAACCCCTCGGGAACTGGAAACACCATATATTTT. It translates to CASSLNPSGTGNTIYF.

This sequence joins TRBV24-1 and TRBJ1-1; no clear D gene. The length of the CDR3 is 14 residues. V was shortened by 5 bases and J by 1 base, with 10 bases between the two germline ends. CDR1 is KGHDR and CDR2 is SFDVKD in the germline V gene. The CDR3 region is CATSGRTPNTEAFF. DNA for the CDR3: TGTGCCACCAGTGGCCGTACACCGAACACTGAAGCTTTCTTT.

This chain uses TRBV18 with TRBJ1-3, with TRBD1 matching 9 bases. Germline V gene lookup returns CDR1 KGHSH and CDR2 LQKENI. The V gene end was trimmed by 4 bases and the J gene end by 4 bases; junction bases not matched to a gene: 14. CDR3 size: 18 residues. CDR3 residues: CASSQPWRDRVSGNTIYF. CDR3 nucleotides: TGTGCCAGCTCACAACCATGGCGGGACAGGGTGTCCGGAAACACCATATATTTT. The full variable domain, rest sourced from reference TRBV18 and TRBJ1-3, is NAGVMQNPRHLVRRRGQEARLRCSPMKGHSHVYWYRQLPEEGLKFMVYLQKENIIDESGMPKERFSAEFPKEGPSILRIQQVVRGDSAAYFCASSQPWRDRVSGNTIYFGEGSWLTVV.

V is TRBV24-1 and J is TRBJ2-7, with 7 bases identical to TRBD1. The CDR3 length is 14 residues. With V trimmed by 3 bases and J by 9 bases, 10 bases remained unmatched. The germline V gene encodes CDR1 KGHDR and CDR2 SFDVKD. CDR3 sequence reads: CATSDRQGLKGQYF. CDR3 DNA: TGTGCCACCAGTGATAGACAGGGCCTTAAGGGGCAGTACTTC.

V usage is TRBV9 and J usage is TRBJ2-5; 8 positions agree with TRBD2. The junction had 4 bases not matched to a gene; V was cut back by 2 bases and J by 1 base. This CDR3 has 15 residues. Per germline, CDR1 SGDLS and CDR2 YYNGEE. The CDR3 DNA reads as TGTGCCAGCAGCGTTAATAGCGGGGCCCAAGAGACCCAGTACTTC. Residues: CASSVNSGAQETQYF.